This TCR beta chain was observed in a study of OX40 agonist ivuxolimab in advanced cancers. Collection of blood occurred at baseline, at cycle 4 day 1, and at cycle 7 day 1. Sequenced by immunoSEQ multiplex PCR; TCRdb stores in-frame clones only, minus some. Of about 85,000 clones in the sample, approximately 86% were seen once. The CDR3 length is 13 residues. CDR1 is SGDLS and CDR2 is YYNGEE in the germline V gene. Between the trimmed V and J ends, which lost 4 bases and 0 bases, there was a span of 6 bases. Source: CD4+ or CD8+ T cells sorted from blood, taken in a trial of the OX40 agonist ivuxolimab. This clonotype was obtained from an adult with an advanced solid tumor such as melanoma, head and neck, liver or kidney cancer. This chain connects TRBV9 to TRBJ2-3, with D unclear. The CDR3 reads CASSNPSTDTQYF. In DNA, the CDR3 is TGTGCCAGCAGCAATCCTAGCACAGATACGCAGTATTTT. The full variable domain, in which reference TRBV9 and TRBJ2-3 provide the parts outside the CDR3, is DSGVTQTPKHLITATGQRVTLRCSPRSGDLSVYWYQQSLDQGLQFLIQYYNGEERAKGNILERFSAQQFPDLHSELNLSSLELGDSALYFCASSNPSTDTQYFGPGTRLTVL.